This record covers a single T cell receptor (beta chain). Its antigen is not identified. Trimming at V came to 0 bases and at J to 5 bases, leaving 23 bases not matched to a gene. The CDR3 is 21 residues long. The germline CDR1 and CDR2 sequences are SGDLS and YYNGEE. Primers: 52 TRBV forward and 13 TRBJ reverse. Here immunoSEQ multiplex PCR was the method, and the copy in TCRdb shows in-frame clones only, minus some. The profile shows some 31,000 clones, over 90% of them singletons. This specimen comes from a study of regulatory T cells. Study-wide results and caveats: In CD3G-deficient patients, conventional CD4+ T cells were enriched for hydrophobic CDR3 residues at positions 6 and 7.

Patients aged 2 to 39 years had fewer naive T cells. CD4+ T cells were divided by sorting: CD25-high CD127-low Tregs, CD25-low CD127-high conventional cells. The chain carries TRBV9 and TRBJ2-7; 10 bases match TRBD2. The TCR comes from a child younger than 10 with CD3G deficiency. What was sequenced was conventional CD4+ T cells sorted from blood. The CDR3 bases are TGTGCCAGCAGCGTAGTACAATCGAGACTAGCGGGTCACAAAGGCGCAGACGAGCAGTACTTC. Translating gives CASSVVQSRLAGHKGADEQYF. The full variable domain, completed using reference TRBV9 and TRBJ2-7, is DSGVTQTPKHLITATGQRVTLRCSPRSGDLSVYWYQQSLDQGLQFLIQYYNGEERAKGNILERFSAQQFPDLHSELNLSSLELGDSALYFCASSVVQSRLAGHKGADEQYFGPGTRLTVT.